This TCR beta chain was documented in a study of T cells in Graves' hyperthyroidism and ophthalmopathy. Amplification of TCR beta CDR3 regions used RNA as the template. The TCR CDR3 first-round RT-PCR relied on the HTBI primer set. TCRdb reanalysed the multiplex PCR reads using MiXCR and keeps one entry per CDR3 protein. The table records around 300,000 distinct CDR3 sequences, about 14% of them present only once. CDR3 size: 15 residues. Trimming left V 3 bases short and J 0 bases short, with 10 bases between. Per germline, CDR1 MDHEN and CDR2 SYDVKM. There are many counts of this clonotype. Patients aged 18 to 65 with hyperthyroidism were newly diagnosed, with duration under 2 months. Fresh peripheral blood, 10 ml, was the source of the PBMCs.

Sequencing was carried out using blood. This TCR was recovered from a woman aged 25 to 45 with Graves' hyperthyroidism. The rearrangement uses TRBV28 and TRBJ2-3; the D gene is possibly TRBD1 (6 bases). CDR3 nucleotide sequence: TGTGCCAGCAGTTTTACAGGGTCTAGCACAGATACGCAGTATTTT. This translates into CASSFTGSSTDTQYF.